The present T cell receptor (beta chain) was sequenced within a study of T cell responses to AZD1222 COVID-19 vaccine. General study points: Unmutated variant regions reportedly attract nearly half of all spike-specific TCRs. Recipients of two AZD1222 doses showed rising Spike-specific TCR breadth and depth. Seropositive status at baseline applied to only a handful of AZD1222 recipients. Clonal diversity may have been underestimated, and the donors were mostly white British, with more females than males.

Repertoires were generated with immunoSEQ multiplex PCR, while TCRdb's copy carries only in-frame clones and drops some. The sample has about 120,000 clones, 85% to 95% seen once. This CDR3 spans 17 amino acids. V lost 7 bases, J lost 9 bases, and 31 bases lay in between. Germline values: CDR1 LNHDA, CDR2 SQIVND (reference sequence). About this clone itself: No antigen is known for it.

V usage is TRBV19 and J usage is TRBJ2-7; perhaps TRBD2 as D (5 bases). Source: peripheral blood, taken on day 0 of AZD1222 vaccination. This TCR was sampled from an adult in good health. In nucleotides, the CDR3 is TGTGCCAGTACCCCCCCTGATGGCGGTGGGAGAACCCCCGGGCAGTACTTC. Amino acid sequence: CASTPPDGGGRTPGQYF.